These 21 T cell receptor beta chains originate from one sample sequenced in a study of blood T cell repertoires in COVID-19. Libraries were prepared by immunoSEQ multiplex PCR; TCRdb keeps only in-frame clonotypes and omits some of them. Found here are approximately 70,000 clones, roughly nine tenths of them singletons; the top ten hold 3.4%. The sample was peripheral blood. The receptor set was obtained from a woman aged 50 to 60 with COVID-19, enrolled during active disease.

The chain joins TRBV10-2 to TRBJ2-7; the D gene is possibly TRBD1 (6 bases). The V and J ends lost 1 base and 0 bases respectively, with 10 bases between them. The CDR3 covers 15 residues. The V gene's germline CDR1 is WSHSY and CDR2 SAAADI. The CDR3 here is CASSEYRDTSYEQYF. The DNA for the CDR3 is TGCGCCAGCAGTGAGTACCGGGACACCTCCTACGAGCAGTACTTC.

The chain couples TRBV24-1 to TRBJ1-4; possible D gene TRBD1, 5 bases. From germline, CDR1 is KGHDR and CDR2 SFDVKD. Trimming pared 4 bases from V and 11 bases from J, leaving 10 bases between. This CDR3 has 12 amino acids. Written as DNA, the CDR3 is TGTGCCACCAGTGACCCCGGGGGGAAACTGTTTTTT. Translating gives CATSDPGGKLFF.

This sequence joins TRBV24-1 and TRBJ2-1; D is uncertain. The germline CDR1 and CDR2 sequences are KGHDR and SFDVKD. V shed 9 bases and J shed 16 bases, with 12 bases lying between them. CDR3 size: 9 residues. The CDR3 nucleotides read TGTGCCACCTCGACACCGCTTTTCTTC. Its translation is CATSTPLFF.

This chain connects TRBV6-5 to TRBJ2-7; possibly TRBD1 for D (6 bases). Trimming took off 5 bases at V and 2 bases at J, with 13 bases between the two ends. The length of the CDR3 is 14 residues. Germline V CDR1 and CDR2: MNHEY, SVGAGI. The CDR3: CASSLRGSTYEQYF. The CDR3 DNA sequence: TGTGCCAGCAGTCTCAGGGGATCTACCTACGAGCAGTACTTC.

J is TRBJ1-1 and V is TRBV6-2 or TRBV6-3; TRBD1 matches at 9 bases. This CDR3 has 18 residues. The germline CDR1 and CDR2 sequences are MNHEY and SVGEGT. Trimming removed 0 bases from V and 1 base from J; junction bases left unmatched: 9. This CDR3 is CASSYSLVWGQGNTEAFF. In DNA, the CDR3 is TGTGCCAGCAGTTACTCCTTGGTATGGGGACAGGGGAACACTGAAGCTTTCTTT.

V gene TRBV18 combines with J gene TRBJ2-7, with D possibly TRBD2 on 6 matching bases. With 5 bases removed from V and 2 bases from J, the gap between germline ends came to 16 bases. The CDR3 length is 15 residues. Germline V gene lookup returns CDR1 KGHSH and CDR2 LQKENI. This chain's CDR3 is CASSSRRTTPYEQYF. The CDR3 DNA is TGTGCCAGCTCATCTCGACGGACTACCCCCTACGAGCAGTACTTC.

The gene calls are TRBV6-2 or TRBV6-3 and TRBJ2-2; 9 bases line up with TRBD2. The CDR3 has 16 amino acids. The germline V gene has CDR1 MNHEY and CDR2 SVGEGT. V lost 0 bases and J lost 7; bases outside the gene matches: 6. CDR3 sequence reads: CASSYSTSGYHGELFF. The CDR3 DNA reads as TGTGCCAGCAGTTACTCTACTAGCGGGTACCACGGGGAGCTGTTTTTT.

This sequence joins TRBV19 and TRBJ1-5; D might be TRBD1 (5 bases). Germline lookup yields CDR1 LNHDA and CDR2 SQIVND (reference sequence). V lost 9 bases to trimming and J lost 4 bases, with 16 bases between them. The CDR3 length is 14 residues. CDR3 region: CARKPGLYNQPQHF. The CDR3 coding sequence is TGTGCCAGGAAACCGGGACTCTATAATCAGCCCCAGCATTTT.

The rearrangement links TRBV18 to TRBJ2-3; a possible D gene is TRBD2 (6 bases). The CDR3 has 11 amino acids. V gave up 9 bases and J gave up 5 bases, with 9 bases separating them. CDR1 and CDR2 from the germline V gene are KGHSH and LQKENI. The CDR3 reads CASKEGDTQYF. As DNA, the CDR3 is TGTGCCAGTAAGGAGGGAGATACGCAGTATTTT.

V usage is TRBV28 and J usage is TRBJ1-2; D gene ambiguous. The germline V gene encodes CDR1 MDHEN and CDR2 SYDVKM. V was trimmed by 4 bases and J by 5 bases, leaving 14 bases between them. The CDR3 totals 14 residues. The CDR3 bases are TGTGCCAGCAGTTCCGGGTCCTTTACGTATGGCTACACCTTC. Translating it yields CASSSGSFTYGYTF.

The rearrangement links TRBV19 to TRBJ2-2, with 7 nucleotides matching TRBD2. After removal of 7 bases from V and 5 bases from J, the junction contained 16 bases not matched to a gene. CDR3 length: 17 residues. Germline CDR1 LNHDA, CDR2 SQIVND (reference sequence). DNA of the CDR3: TGTGCCAGTACCGCAAGGGGAGGGGCGACTTGGACCGGGGAGCTGTTTTTT. Translated, it gives CASTARGGATWTGELFF.

This sequence joins TRBV28 and TRBJ2-4, with D possibly matching TRBD1 (6 bases). Germline CDR1 reads MDHEN; CDR2 reads SYDVKM. Trimming pared 3 bases from V and 9 bases from J, leaving 15 bases between. This CDR3 spans 14 amino acids. The CDR3 DNA sequence: TGTGCCAGCAGTTTGGCAGGGGTGGTGGGCATTCAGTACTTC. It translates to CASSLAGVVGIQYF.

The chain recombines TRBV19 with TRBJ2-2, with 9 bases aligning to TRBD2. The CDR3 consists of 16 residues. After removal of 4 bases from V and 2 bases from J, the junction contained 5 bases not matched to a gene. Germline-derived CDR1 and CDR2 are LNHDA and SQIVND (reference sequence). CDR3: CASSTSSGDNTGELFF. The DNA of the CDR3 is TGTGCCAGTAGTACATCTAGCGGGGATAACACCGGGGAGCTGTTTTTT.

This clone appeared a few times. The chain is built from TRBV30 and TRBJ2-7; TRBD2 agrees at 9 bases. Trimming took 6 bases from V and 5 from J; bases not matched to a gene: 5. The CDR3 is 12 amino acids. CDR1 and CDR2 from the germline V gene are GTSNPN and SVGIG (reference sequence). The CDR3 coding sequence is TGTGCCTGTTTTAGCGGGAGAAACGAGCAGTACTTC. Its protein is CACFSGRNEQYF.

The V gene is TRBV30, the J gene TRBJ1-1; no reliable D call. Germline lookup yields CDR1 GTSNPN and CDR2 SVGIG (reference sequence). The CDR3 is 11 residues long. The V gene lost 0 bases and the J gene lost 8 bases, with 7 bases spanning the gap. The CDR3 is CAWSVRGEAFF. The CDR3 DNA follows: TGTGCCTGGAGTGTACGAGGGGAAGCTTTCTTT.

CDR3 DNA sequence: TGTGCCACCAGCAGAGATAGGAAACAGCAAGAGACCCAGTACTTC. It codes for CATSRDRKQQETQYF. The chain has TRBV15 and TRBJ2-5, with unresolved D. Per the germline V gene, CDR1 is LNHNV and CDR2 is YYDKDF (reference sequence). V was pared by 0 bases and J by 2 bases, with 10 bases between. The CDR3 covers 15 residues. Supplemented by reference TRBV15 and TRBJ2-5, the full variable domain reads DAMVIQNPRYQVTQFGKPVTLSCSQTLNHNVMYWYQQKSSQAPKLLFHYYDKDFNNEADTPDNFQSRRPNTSFCFLDIRSPGLGDTAMYLCATSRDRKQQETQYFGPGTRLLVL.

The chain carries TRBV12-3 or TRBV12-4 and TRBJ1-2, with a possible D match to TRBD1 (6 bases). The CDR3 runs 13 residues. The V gene lost 3 bases and the J gene lost 4 bases, with 9 bases spanning the gap. CDR3 protein: CASSLGQGYGYTF. DNA of the CDR3: TGTGCCAGCAGTTTGGGACAAGGCTATGGCTACACCTTC.

The chain couples TRBV3-1 (or the pseudogene TRBV3-2) to TRBJ1-5, with D possibly being TRBD1 (5 bases). Germline V gene lookup returns CDR1 LGHDT and CDR2 YNNKEL (reference sequence). The CDR3 has 14 residues. V gave up 8 bases and J gave up 3 bases, with 14 bases separating them. CDR3 in DNA: TGTGCCAGCCGAGGGGCGGGGTCCAATCAGCCCCAGCATTTT. Residues: CASRGAGSNQPQHF.

The V gene is TRBV28, the J gene TRBJ2-1, with 12 bases fitting TRBD2. The V gene's germline CDR1 is MDHEN and CDR2 SYDVKM. With 6 bases clipped from V and 9 bases from J, the junction kept 15 bases outside the gene matches. The CDR3 is 17 residues long. The CDR3 DNA reads TGTGCCAGCAGCCGTACTGGTCTAGCGGGAGGGCCGGGTGAGCAGTTCTTC. Residues: CASSRTGLAGGPGEQFF.

The chain carries TRBV20-1 and TRBJ2-1; D is unclear. The germline V and J ends were trimmed by 0 bases and 9 bases, with 6 bases remaining between them. The CDR3 contains 11 residues. The germline V gene has CDR1 DFQATT and CDR2 SNEGSKA (reference sequence). CDR3 residues: CSAREGIEQFF. The CDR3 DNA follows: TGCAGTGCTAGAGAGGGCATTGAGCAGTTCTTC.

The table lists this clone with a count of one. This sequence joins TRBV19 and TRBJ1-1; D perhaps matches TRBD1 (5 bases). This CDR3 comprises 13 residues. Germline assignment: CDR1 LNHDA and CDR2 SQIVND (reference sequence). The V end was cut by 1 base, the J end by 6 bases, with 9 bases between. This chain's CDR3 is CASSIGGGSEAFF. The CDR3 nucleotides are TGTGCCAGTAGTATAGGCGGGGGGTCTGAAGCTTTCTTT. The full variable domain, rest sourced from reference TRBV19 and TRBJ1-1, is DGGITQSPKYLFRKEGQNVTLSCEQNLNHDAMYWYRQDPGQGLRLIYYSQIVNDFQKGDIAEGYSVSREKKESFPLTVTSAQKNPTAFYLCASSIGGGSEAFFGQGTRLTVV.